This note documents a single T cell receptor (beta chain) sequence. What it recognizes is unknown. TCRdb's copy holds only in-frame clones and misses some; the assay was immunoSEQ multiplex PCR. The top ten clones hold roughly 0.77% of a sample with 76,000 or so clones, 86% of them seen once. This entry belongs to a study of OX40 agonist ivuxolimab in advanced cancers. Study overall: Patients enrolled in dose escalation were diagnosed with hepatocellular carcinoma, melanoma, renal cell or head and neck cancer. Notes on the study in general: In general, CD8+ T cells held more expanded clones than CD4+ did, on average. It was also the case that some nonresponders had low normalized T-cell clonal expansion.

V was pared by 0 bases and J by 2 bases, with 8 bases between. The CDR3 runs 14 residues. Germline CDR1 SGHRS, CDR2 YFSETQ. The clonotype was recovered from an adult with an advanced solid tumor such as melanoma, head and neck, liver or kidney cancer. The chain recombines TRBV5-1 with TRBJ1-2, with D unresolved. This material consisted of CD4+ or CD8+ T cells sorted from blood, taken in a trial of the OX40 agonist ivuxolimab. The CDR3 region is CASSLDSQNYGYTF. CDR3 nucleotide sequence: TGCGCCAGCAGCTTGGATTCCCAGAACTATGGCTACACCTTC.